The T cell receptor (beta chain) described here comes from a study of cytomegalovirus exposure and HLA in healthy donors. PCR used 60 Vbeta primers and 13 Jbeta primers. This table comes from immunoSEQ multiplex PCR, and its TCRdb copy is limited to in-frame clones, with some not included. Of 280,000 or so clones listed, approximately 90% are singletons. Turning to this clone: Additional DNA sequences in this sample encode the identical CDR3.

This CDR3 has 13 amino acids. The germline V gene encodes CDR1 LGHNA and CDR2 YNFKEQ. Deletions cut 2 bases from V and 5 bases from J, with 8 bases between. This clonotype was obtained from a woman aged 18 to 35 in good health and CMV-seronegative. V gene TRBV4-2 combines with J gene TRBJ2-3; D is perhaps TRBD2 (5 bases). Sequences were obtained from PBMCs. The CDR3 coding sequence is TGTGCCAGCAGCCAATTTCGGGGAGATACGCAGTATTTT. This sequence encodes CASSQFRGDTQYF.